This TCR beta chain derives from a study of cytomegalovirus exposure and HLA in healthy donors. Trimming left V 6 bases short and J 4 bases short, with 19 bases between. Germline loops: CDR1 SQVTM, CDR2 ANQGSEA. The CDR3 is made up of 15 amino acids. A multiplex PCR was run with 60 Vbeta primers and 13 Jbeta primers. Sequencing used immunoSEQ multiplex PCR; TCRdb keeps in-frame clones, though not all of them. The specimen's table records about 58,000 clones. Sequencing was performed on PBMCs. This sequence joins TRBV29-1 and TRBJ1-3; a possible D gene is TRBD1 (5 bases). The source is a woman aged 18-29 years in good health and CMV-seronegative. CDR3 sequence (DNA): TGCAGCGTCAAACAGACAGTGCTCGGGGGAAACACCATATATTTT. Translating gives CSVKQTVLGGNTIYF. Together with reference TRBV29-1 and TRBJ1-3, the CDR3 gives the full variable domain: SAVISQKPSRDICQRGTSLTIQCQVDSQVTMMFWYRQQPGQSLTLIATANQGSEATYESGFVIDKFPISRPNLTFSTLTVSNMSPEDSSIYLCSVKQTVLGGNTIYFGEGSWLTVV.